This T cell receptor (beta chain) was observed in a study of blood T cell repertoires in COVID-19. CDR1 and CDR2 (germline): SGHDN, FVKESK. The V and J ends lost 1 base and 9 bases respectively, with 13 bases between them. There are 14 residues in the CDR3. The assay was immunoSEQ multiplex PCR, and TCRdb's table has in-frame clones only and misses some. The sample records about 160,000 clones, around 85% being singletons. The receptor was derived from a man older than 75 with COVID-19, enrolled during active disease. The sample consisted of peripheral blood. V gene TRBV14 combines with J gene TRBJ1-3; D is perhaps TRBD1 (5 bases). The DNA for the CDR3 is TGTGCCAGCAGCCAAGTAGGACGGGGGGGCACCATATATTTT. It encodes CASSQVGRGGTIYF.